The 6 T cell receptor beta chains in this list originate from one sample, sequenced in a study of T-cell memory formation after mild COVID-19. Each CDR3 protein is one row after TCRdb ran MiXCR on the 5' RACE reads. The data hold about 470,000 distinct CDR3 sequences, with about 20% observed a single time. Material: PBMCs or a T cell subset sorted from them (not recorded which). The receptors were gathered from an adult woman who had mild COVID-19 (a few samples of this study predate the infection). Cell type and time point are not known.

This clonotype was picked up a small number of times. This chain links TRBV5-1 with TRBJ1-1; D ambiguous. The germline gives CDR1 SGHRS, CDR2 YFSETQ. CDR3 length: 14 amino acids. Between the trimmed V and J ends, which lost 7 bases and 0 bases, there was a span of 13 bases. The CDR3 nucleotides are TGCGCCAGCGGATTGACCTTGATGAACACTGAAGCTTTCTTT. This sequence encodes CASGLTLMNTEAFF.

The chain joins TRBV12-3 or TRBV12-4 to TRBJ2-2; 9 bases are shared with TRBD1. The trim removed 5 bases at V and 4 bases at J, leaving 8 bases unmatched. This CDR3 has 16 amino acids. CDR3 amino acids: CASSLPGQGITGELFF. CDR3 DNA: TGTGCCAGCAGTCTTCCCGGACAGGGGATCACCGGGGAGCTGTTTTTT.

This rearrangement joins TRBV12-3 or TRBV12-4 to TRBJ2-1; 7 nucleotides agree with TRBD2. The length of the CDR3 is 18 residues. After removal of 5 bases from V and 0 bases from J, the junction contained 13 bases not matched to a gene. The CDR3 reads CASSREWRESLSYNEQFF. The CDR3 nucleotides read TGTGCCAGCAGTCGGGAGTGGCGGGAGTCTCTCTCCTACAATGAGCAGTTCTTC.

This clonotype appeared a few times. The chain combines TRBV28 with TRBJ2-1, with a weak D call TRBD1 (6 bases). The CDR3 has 14 residues. V lost 4 bases, J lost 15 bases, and 22 bases lay in between. Germline V gives CDR1 MDHEN, CDR2 SYDVKM. The CDR3 spells CASSYPAGTFHPFF. For the CDR3, the DNA is TGTGCCAGCAGTTACCCCGCCGGGACATTTCATCCGTTCTTC.

This clonotype was detected only a few times. V usage is TRBV12-3 or TRBV12-4 and J usage is TRBJ2-7; the match to TRBD1 covers 10 bases. Trimming cost V 3 bases and J 6 bases; bases outside gene matches: 8. The CDR3 extends over 15 amino acids. CDR3 protein: CASSFPGQGSFEQYF. CDR3 sequence (DNA): TGTGCCAGCAGTTTTCCGGGACAGGGGAGTTTCGAGCAGTACTTC.

This clonotype appeared a few times. This sequence joins TRBV7-2 and TRBJ2-5; D not certain. Germline V gene sequence: CDR1 SGHTA, CDR2 FQGNSA. The CDR3 sequence is 13 residues long. Trimming shortened V by 4 bases and J by 5 bases, and 11 bases separated the two germline ends. CDR3 bases: TGTGCCAGCAGCTACCAGGCTGGGGAGACCCAGTACTTC. Translating it yields CASSYQAGETQYF. Full variable domain (missing parts from reference TRBV7-2 and TRBJ2-5): GAGVSQSPSNKVTEKGKDVELRCDPISGHTALYWYRQSLGQGLEFLIYFQGNSAPDKSGLPSDRFSAERTGGSVSTLTIQRTQQEDSAVYLCASSYQAGETQYFGPGTRLLVL.